Below, 28 T cell receptor beta chains from the same sample are listed, as sequenced in a study of cytomegalovirus exposure and HLA in healthy donors. The PCR had 60 Vbeta and 13 Jbeta primers. Using immunoSEQ multiplex PCR, the repertoire was profiled, and TCRdb retains in-frame clones only, with some absent. The sample has some 85,000 clones, roughly four fifths seen once. The sequencing sample was made of PBMCs. Receptors were obtained from a man aged 30-40 years in good health and CMV-seronegative.

This chain joins TRBV6-1 and TRBJ2-7, with a weak D call TRBD1 (6 bases). The CDR3 runs to 16 residues. Germline V gives CDR1 MNHNS, CDR2 SASEGT. Trimming stripped 2 bases from V and 0 bases from J, with 14 bases between. The CDR3 here is CASSERAGAGSYEQYF. The CDR3 DNA reads TGTGCCAGCAGTGAAAGGGCAGGGGCCGGCTCCTACGAGCAGTACTTC.

J is TRBJ2-3 and V is TRBV7-6; 12 bases align to TRBD2. Germline V gene lookup returns CDR1 SGHVS and CDR2 FNYEAQ. The V gene end was trimmed by 4 bases and the J gene end by 4 bases; junction bases not matched to a gene: 9. The CDR3 consists of 17 residues. The CDR3 sequence: CASSSSSGGASADTQYF. CDR3 nucleotides: TGTGCCAGCAGCTCCTCTAGCGGGGGGGCCAGCGCAGATACGCAGTATTTT.

The sample holds a few counts of this clone. The chain combines TRBV6-7 with TRBJ1-2, with D maybe TRBD1 (6 bases). Being an ORF, TRBV6-7 has a function that is uncertain. Trimming removed 2 bases at V and 0 bases at J, with 19 bases between. This CDR3 has 18 amino acids. CDR3 coding DNA: TGTGCCAGCAGTTACCCTCTCCCGGGACATGGTTCTAACTATGGCTACACCTTC. Translated, it gives CASSYPLPGHGSNYGYTF.

This clone was observed a few times. The chain combines TRBV6-4 with TRBJ1-1; 8 nucleotides align to TRBD1. V lost 6 bases to trimming and J lost 11 bases; unmatched junction nucleotides: 11. In germline, CDR1 is MRHNA, CDR2 SNTAGT. This CDR3 spans 13 amino acids. In nucleotides, the CDR3 is TGTGCCAGCAGCCCCGGACAGGGAGTCGTTGCTTTCTTT. Translated, it gives CASSPGQGVVAFF.

This clone was found a few times. This sequence joins TRBV7-2 and TRBJ1-1; TRBD1 matches 7 bases. The CDR3 is 14 residues long. V trimming: 7 bases; J trimming: 0 bases; junction bases outside the gene matches: 5. CDR1 and CDR2 from the germline V gene are SGHTA and FQGNSA. In nucleotides, the CDR3 is TGTGCCAGCATTACAGGGGCTCTGAACACTGAAGCTTTCTTT. Encoded protein: CASITGALNTEAFF.

The chain is built from TRBV18 and TRBJ2-2, with D possibly matching TRBD2 (5 bases). Trimming removed 3 bases from V and 1 base from J, with 12 bases in between. Germline lookup yields CDR1 KGHSH and CDR2 LQKENI. CDR3 length: 16 residues. The CDR3 protein is CASSPPSRGNTGELFF. The CDR3 coding sequence is TGTGCCAGCTCACCTCCCTCCCGGGGGAACACCGGGGAGCTGTTTTTT.

The chain joins TRBV6-6 to TRBJ2-2; no clear D. This CDR3 spans 14 amino acids. Trimming took off 5 bases at V and 7 bases at J, with 14 bases between the two ends. Germline lookup yields CDR1 MNHNY and CDR2 SVGAGI (reference sequence). The chain's CDR3 is CASSADMERGELFF. CDR3 nucleotide sequence: TGTGCCAGCAGTGCAGACATGGAACGCGGGGAGCTGTTTTTT.

This clone was seen more than once but under ten times. This chain uses TRBV4-1 with TRBJ1-2; D may be TRBD1 (6 bases). The CDR3 sequence is 14 residues long. The V gene lost 8 bases and the J gene lost 5 bases, with 18 bases spanning the gap. Germline V gene data show CDR1 as MGHRA and CDR2 as YSYEKL. The DNA for the CDR3 is TGCGCCAGCCGGGACACTCTTAACCTATATGGCTACACCTTC. It translates to CASRDTLNLYGYTF.

The rearrangement joins TRBV6-1 to TRBJ1-1; tentative D call: TRBD1 (6 bases). CDR1 and CDR2 (germline): MNHNS, SASEGT. This CDR3 has 14 amino acids. The V and J ends lost 2 bases and 11 bases respectively, with 18 bases between them. The CDR3 DNA follows: TGTGCCAGCAGTGAAAGCGGGGACACCCCACTGGCTTTCTTT. Its protein is CASSESGDTPLAFF.

J is TRBJ1-2 and V is TRBV7-2, with 7 bases fitting TRBD1. Germline CDR1 SGHTA, CDR2 FQGNSA. V was clipped by 5 bases and J by 0 bases; unmatched bases: 6. This CDR3 spans 15 amino acids. The CDR3 reads CASSRWTGTNYGYTF. The CDR3 DNA follows: TGTGCCAGCAGCCGCTGGACAGGTACTAACTATGGCTACACCTTC.

This chain uses TRBV5-4 with TRBJ2-2; D is perhaps TRBD2 (6 bases). The CDR3 totals 15 residues. The V gene's germline CDR1 is SGHNT and CDR2 YYREEE (reference sequence). V lost 4 bases and J lost 0, with 10 bases in between. CDR3 bases: TGTGCCAGCAGCGTTAGCGGAACGAACACCGGGGAGCTGTTTTTT. Encoded protein: CASSVSGTNTGELFF.

The rearrangement joins TRBV5-4 to TRBJ2-5; 9 nucleotides match TRBD1. The J call could be wrong; TRBJ2-7 is a better fit for the DNA end. The CDR3 is made up of 16 amino acids. The germline gives CDR1 SGHNT, CDR2 YYREEE (reference sequence). The CDR3 sequence is CASSSHGTGPPYEQYF. The CDR3 DNA is TGTGCCAGCAGCTCCCACGGGACAGGGCCTCCCTACGAGCAGTACTTC.

V usage is TRBV18 and J usage is TRBJ1-2; D gene unclear. Between the trimmed V and J ends, which lost 3 bases and 7 bases, there was a span of 18 bases. The CDR3 consists of 15 residues. The germline V gene encodes CDR1 KGHSH and CDR2 LQKENI. The CDR3 DNA is TGTGCCAGCTCACCTGACATGGGAGGGATGAGTGGCTACACCTTC. Translating it yields CASSPDMGGMSGYTF.

The chain joins TRBV6-5 to TRBJ2-3; 12 nucleotides line up with TRBD2. J lost 5 bases, V lost 5 bases, and 5 bases had no gene match. This CDR3 comprises 15 residues. CDR1 MNHEY and CDR2 SVGAGI come from the germline V gene. The CDR3 loop is CASSQTSGRQDTQYF. CDR3 DNA: TGTGCCAGCAGTCAAACTAGCGGGAGGCAAGATACGCAGTATTTT.

This clone was detected only a few times. V is TRBV29-1 and J is TRBJ1-1; D remains unclear. Germline V CDR1 and CDR2: SQVTM, ANQGSEA. This CDR3 comprises 12 residues. V shed 4 bases and J shed 4 bases, with 10 bases lying between them. CDR3 loop: CSVGWESTEAFF. The CDR3 nucleotides read TGCAGCGTTGGCTGGGAGTCCACTGAAGCTTTCTTT.

To note about this clone: Mismatch with germline at one junction end may stem from a read error. V and J are TRBV7-9 and TRBJ2-5, with D possibly matching TRBD2 (6 bases). The germline gives CDR1 SEHNR, CDR2 FQNEAQ (reference sequence). There are 14 residues in the CDR3. For the CDR3, the DNA is TGTGCCAGCAGCTTAGGGGGGGAACAAGAGATCCAGTACTTC. As protein: CASSLGGEQEIQYF.

V usage is TRBV18 and J usage is TRBJ2-7, with 10 nucleotides matching TRBD1. Germline CDR1 is KGHSH and CDR2 is LQKENI. The ends lost 4 bases at V and 5 bases at J; junction bases unmatched: 8. This CDR3 has 15 amino acids. CDR3 nucleotide sequence: TGTGCCAGCTCACAGACGACAGGGGGCTTGGACGAGCAGTACTTC. Encoded protein: CASSQTTGGLDEQYF.

The V and J genes are TRBV6-1 and TRBJ1-2; TRBD1 matches 7 bases. Losses at the gene ends were 4 bases for V and 8 bases for J; bases not matched to a gene: 13. CDR3 length equals 15 residues. Germline CDR1 is MNHNS and CDR2 is SASEGT. The CDR3 DNA is TGTGCCAGCAGTGCTGACAGGGACGCTCGTAGGGGCTACACCTTC. It codes for CASSADRDARRGYTF.

The chain joins TRBV9 to TRBJ1-2; 8 bases are a match to TRBD1. CDR1 is SGDLS, CDR2 YYNGEE, per germline. V shed 2 bases, J shed 8 bases, and the junction held 11 bases outside the gene matches. This CDR3 spans 15 amino acids. The CDR3 DNA is TGTGCCAGCAGCGTGTTCAACGGACAGGGTCGAGGCTACACCTTC. Its protein is CASSVFNGQGRGYTF.

This clone has a handful of counts. V usage is TRBV6-5 and J usage is TRBJ1-5; 7 bases match TRBD1. The V gene end was trimmed by 0 bases and the J gene end by 4 bases; junction bases not matched to a gene: 6. The CDR3 totals 16 residues. In germline, CDR1 is MNHEY, CDR2 SVGAGI. CDR3 residues: CASSYSAGTVNQPQHF. In nucleotides, the CDR3 is TGTGCCAGCAGTTACTCGGCCGGGACAGTTAATCAGCCCCAGCATTTT.

The rearrangement joins TRBV6-6 to TRBJ2-5; 10 nucleotides align to TRBD1. With V trimmed by 6 bases and J by 5 bases, 9 bases remained unmatched. The length of the CDR3 is 15 residues. Per germline, CDR1 MNHNY and CDR2 SVGAGI (reference sequence). CDR3 DNA: TGTGCCAGCAGCTCCGGACAGGGGGGAGAGGAGACCCAGTACTTC. This sequence encodes CASSSGQGGEETQYF.

The V gene is TRBV4-1, the J gene TRBJ2-1; 7 nucleotides agree with TRBD1. The V and J ends lost 2 bases and 7 bases, in that order; junction bases with no gene match: 2. This CDR3 spans 13 amino acids. Germline CDR1 MGHRA, CDR2 YSYEKL. The CDR3: CASSQNRGNEQFF. DNA for the CDR3: TGCGCCAGCAGCCAAAACAGGGGAAATGAGCAGTTCTTC.

This clone has only a few counts. The chain recombines TRBV5-1 with TRBJ2-3; 11 bases fit TRBD2. CDR3 length: 15 residues. Trimming removed 4 bases from V and 4 bases from J; junction bases left unmatched: 5. Per germline, CDR1 SGHRS and CDR2 YFSETQ. The CDR3 DNA reads TGCGCCAGCAGCGTGGGACTAGCGGAGGCAGATACGCAGTATTTT. Its translation is CASSVGLAEADTQYF.

This chain uses TRBV28 with TRBJ1-5; D ambiguous. V lost 2 bases, J lost 0 bases, and 8 bases lay in between. The germline gives CDR1 MDHEN, CDR2 SYDVKM. The length of the CDR3 is 15 residues. In nucleotides, the CDR3 is TGTGCCAGCAGTTTACGTCCGGGTAGCAATCAGCCCCAGCATTTT. Its translation: CASSLRPGSNQPQHF.

The chain's CDR3 is CSARQGPRWGEQYF. CDR3 DNA sequence: TGCAGCGCGCGACAGGGCCCGCGTTGGGGCGAGCAGTACTTC. The chain has TRBV29-1 and TRBJ2-7; 7 positions match TRBD1. V lost 7 bases to trimming and J lost 6 bases; unmatched junction nucleotides: 15. Looked up from germline, CDR1 is SQVTM and CDR2 is ANQGSEA. This CDR3 is built from 14 residues.

V is TRBV6-5 and J is TRBJ1-2, with D perhaps matching TRBD1 (5 bases). CDR3 length equals 15 residues. The germline V gene encodes CDR1 MNHEY and CDR2 SVGAGI. Trimming left V 0 bases short and J 2 bases short, with 10 bases between. Here the CDR3 reads CASSYSLAGNYGYTF. The CDR3 DNA follows: TGTGCCAGCAGTTACTCATTGGCAGGGAACTATGGCTACACCTTC.

The rearrangement joins TRBV5-4 to TRBJ1-1, with a weak D call TRBD1 (5 bases). With 4 bases removed from V and 3 bases from J, the gap between germline ends came to 22 bases. CDR1 is SGHNT and CDR2 is YYREEE in the germline V gene (reference sequence). The CDR3 is 17 residues long. The CDR3 region has the DNA TGTGCCAGCAGCAACTTTCTAGGGGAGGGAGCGGACACTGAAGCTTTCTTT. It specifies CASSNFLGEGADTEAFF.

This clone was found once. This chain connects TRBV10-1 to TRBJ2-7; weak D call: TRBD1 (6 bases). With 3 bases removed from V and 9 bases from J, the gap between germline ends came to 27 bases. The CDR3 has 17 amino acids. The germline gives CDR1 WNHNN, CDR2 SYGVQD (reference sequence). The CDR3 protein is CASSEEVGGHAKGVQYF. CDR3 nucleotides: TGCGCCAGCAGTGAAGAAGTTGGGGGCCATGCGAAAGGTGTGCAGTACTTC.